This T cell receptor beta chain derives from a study of early T cells in non-severe SARS-CoV-2 infection. Overall study context: RNA in bulk from unsorted whole blood was sequenced, and chains were unpaired. General study points: Matching against VDJdb likely underestimated virus-specific expansions, favoring anti-spike CD8.

This clonotype was seen a handful of times. As yet, its antigen is unknown. Per the germline V gene, CDR1 is SGHDT and CDR2 is YYEEEE. This CDR3 spans 12 amino acids. V was shortened by 4 bases and J by 10 bases, with 12 bases between the two germline ends. Tagging with unique molecular identifiers was applied to individual cDNA molecules. TCRdb analysed the 5' RACE reads with MiXCR anew, one entry per CDR3 protein. The sample has 80,000 to 95,000 distinct CDR3 sequences; roughly 15% are singletons. The receptor comes from an adult who was a healthcare worker with PCR-confirmed SARS-CoV-2 infection or an uninfected control (not recorded which). The specimen comprised whole blood, sampled at baseline. The chain joins TRBV5-6 to TRBJ2-1; D possibly corresponds to TRBD1 (6 bases). The CDR3 protein is CASSTQGIEQFF. CDR3 coding DNA: TGTGCCAGCAGCACACAGGGAATAGAGCAGTTCTTC.